The 12 T cell receptor beta chains presented below share a single source sample, sequenced in a study of blood T cell repertoires in COVID-19. Some clones are missing from TCRdb's copy, which holds only in-frame ones; the method was immunoSEQ multiplex PCR. Among fewer than 75,000 clones, about 90% were seen once, and the ten largest hold over 1.2%. The source material was peripheral blood. These receptors all stem from a man aged 55 to 69 with acute or convalescent COVID-19.

The V and J genes are TRBV18 and TRBJ1-2, with D perhaps matching TRBD1 (6 bases). The V and J ends lost 6 bases and 6 bases respectively, with 23 bases between them. CDR3 length: 16 amino acids. Germline V gene data show CDR1 as KGHSH and CDR2 as LQKENI. The CDR3 protein is CASSLKQGTAPNGYTF. In nucleotides, the CDR3 is TGTGCCAGCTCGCTTAAACAGGGTACGGCCCCAAATGGCTACACCTTC. The complete variable domain, with remaining parts taken from reference TRBV18 and TRBJ1-2, reads NAGVMQNPRHLVRRRGQEARLRCSPMKGHSHVYWYRQLPEEGLKFMVYLQKENIIDESGMPKERFSAEFPKEGPSILRIQQVVRGDSAAYFCASSLKQGTAPNGYTFGSGTRLTVV.

The chain joins TRBV2 to TRBJ1-1, with 8 positions matching TRBD1. The CDR3 spans 14 residues. The V gene end was trimmed by 5 bases and the J gene end by 5 bases; junction bases not matched to a gene: 7. Germline V gene data show CDR1 as SNHLY and CDR2 as FYNNEI. The DNA of the CDR3 is TGTGCCAGCAGTCAGACAGGGGCGGGGACTGAAGCTTTCTTT. Translation: CASSQTGAGTEAFF.

The chain has TRBV6-5 and TRBJ2-3, with 7 bases lining up with TRBD2. V shed 6 bases and J 1 base; nucleotides not matched to a gene: 4. Germline V gene sequence: CDR1 MNHEY, CDR2 SVGAGI. The CDR3 has 14 residues. CDR3 nucleotide sequence: TGTGCCAGCAGGGGGGGGTATGGCACAGATACGCAGTATTTT. Protein sequence: CASRGGYGTDTQYF.

The V and J genes are TRBV29-1 and TRBJ2-2; D possibly corresponds to TRBD2 (6 bases). V dropped 0 bases and J dropped 4 bases, with 12 bases sitting between them. CDR3 length equals 15 residues. Germline V lookup: CDR1 SQVTM, CDR2 ANQGSEA. CDR3 amino acids: CSVEDQTGVTGELFF. For the CDR3, the DNA is TGCAGCGTTGAAGATCAGACGGGAGTCACCGGGGAGCTGTTTTTT.

This CDR3 reads CASSHPDRASGYTF. The CDR3 DNA reads as TGTGCCAGCAGCCATCCGGACAGGGCGTCTGGCTACACCTTC. V and J are TRBV3-1 (or the pseudogene TRBV3-2) and TRBJ1-2; 8 bases match TRBD1. CDR1 and CDR2 from the germline V gene are LGHDT and YNNKEL (reference sequence). The V segment lost 3 bases and the J segment 7 bases; nucleotides outside the gene matches: 7. The CDR3 has 14 amino acids.

This chain links TRBV19 with TRBJ1-1; D may be TRBD1 (6 bases). CDR3 size: 14 residues. Germline V gene lookup returns CDR1 LNHDA and CDR2 SQIVND (reference sequence). V lost 2 bases and J 0 bases, leaving 7 bases between the germline ends. In DNA form, the CDR3 reads TGTGCCAGTAGTATAAGGGGGATGAACACTGAAGCTTTCTTT. This gives the protein CASSIRGMNTEAFF. Looking up the rest from reference TRBV19 and TRBJ1-1 gives the full variable domain: DGGITQSPKYLFRKEGQNVTLSCEQNLNHDAMYWYRQDPGQGLRLIYYSQIVNDFQKGDIAEGYSVSREKKESFPLTVTSAQKNPTAFYLCASSIRGMNTEAFFGQGTRLTVV.

The chain links TRBV9 to TRBJ2-3, with D perhaps TRBD1 (6 bases). There are 17 residues in the CDR3. In germline, CDR1 is SGDLS, CDR2 YYNGEE. V lost 4 bases and J lost 0, with 18 bases in between. The CDR3 DNA reads as TGTGCCAGCAGCCGCTGGGGGCAGGAAACTAGCACAGATACGCAGTATTTT. This encodes CASSRWGQETSTDTQYF.

This chain links TRBV19 with TRBJ2-3; tentative D call: TRBD2 (6 bases). CDR1 is LNHDA, CDR2 SQIVND, per germline (reference sequence). The CDR3 contains 14 residues. Deletions cut 3 bases from V and 1 base from J, with 8 bases between. In DNA form, the CDR3 reads TGTGCCAGTAGTATGGCTAGCGGCACAGATACGCAGTATTTT. Amino acids: CASSMASGTDTQYF. The full variable domain, its missing parts supplied by reference TRBV19 and TRBJ2-3, is DGGITQSPKYLFRKEGQNVTLSCEQNLNHDAMYWYRQDPGQGLRLIYYSQIVNDFQKGDIAEGYSVSREKKESFPLTVTSAQKNPTAFYLCASSMASGTDTQYFGPGTRLTVL.

This chain connects TRBV15 to TRBJ2-1; TRBD2 matches at 7 bases. The V and J ends lost 0 bases and 6 bases, in that order; junction bases with no gene match: 8. CDR3 length: 16 residues. Germline CDR1 LNHNV, CDR2 YYDKDF (reference sequence). For the CDR3, the DNA is TGTGCCACCAGCAGAGATCAAGGAGCGGGGTTCAATGAGCAGTTCTTC. Protein sequence: CATSRDQGAGFNEQFF.

J is TRBJ2-1 and V is TRBV13; 13 bases are shared with TRBD2. V was clipped by 10 bases and J by 5 bases; unmatched bases: 11. Germline V gives CDR1 PRHDT, CDR2 FYEKMQ (reference sequence). CDR3 length: 16 residues. CDR3 region: CATSGLAGVVHNEQFF. DNA for the CDR3: TGTGCCACCTCAGGACTAGCGGGGGTGGTTCACAATGAGCAGTTCTTC.

The CDR3 DNA is TGTGCCTCCCGGGGGGGGGATGACTATGGCTACACCTTC. Translated: CASRGGDDYGYTF. The chain recombines TRBV10-3 with TRBJ1-2; D is perhaps TRBD1 (5 bases). This CDR3 has 13 residues. Germline CDR1 ENHRY, CDR2 SYGVKD. V was shortened by 11 bases and J by 3 bases, with 16 bases between the two germline ends.

The chain carries TRBV7-2 and TRBJ1-2; 8 positions agree with TRBD1. This CDR3 contains 18 residues. CDR1 SGHTA and CDR2 FQGNSA come from the germline V gene. The J segment lost 4 bases and the V segment lost 2 bases, leaving 15 bases of the junction unmatched. The CDR3 region has the DNA TGTGCCAGCAGCTTACCGACGTGGGACAGGCGAACCCTCTATGGCTACACCTTC. Its protein is CASSLPTWDRRTLYGYTF.